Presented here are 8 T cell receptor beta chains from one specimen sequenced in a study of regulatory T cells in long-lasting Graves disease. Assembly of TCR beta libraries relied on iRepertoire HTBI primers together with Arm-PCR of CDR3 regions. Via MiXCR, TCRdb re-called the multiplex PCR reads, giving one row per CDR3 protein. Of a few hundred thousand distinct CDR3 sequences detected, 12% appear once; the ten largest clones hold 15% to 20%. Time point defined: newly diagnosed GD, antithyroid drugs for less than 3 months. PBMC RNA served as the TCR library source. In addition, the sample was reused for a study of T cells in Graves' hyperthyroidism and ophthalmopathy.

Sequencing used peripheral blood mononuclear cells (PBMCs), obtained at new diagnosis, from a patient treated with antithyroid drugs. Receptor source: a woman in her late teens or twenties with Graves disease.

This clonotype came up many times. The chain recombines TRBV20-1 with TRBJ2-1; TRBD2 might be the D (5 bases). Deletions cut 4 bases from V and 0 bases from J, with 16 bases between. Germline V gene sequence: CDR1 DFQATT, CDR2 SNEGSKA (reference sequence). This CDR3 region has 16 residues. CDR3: CSATKFQRASYNEQFF. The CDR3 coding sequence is TGCAGTGCTACCAAATTTCAGAGGGCCTCCTACAATGAGCAGTTCTTC.

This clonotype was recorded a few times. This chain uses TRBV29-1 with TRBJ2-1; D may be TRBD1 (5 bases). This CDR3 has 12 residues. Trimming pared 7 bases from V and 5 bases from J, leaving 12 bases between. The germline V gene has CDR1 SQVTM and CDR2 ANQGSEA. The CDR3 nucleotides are TGCAGCGGGGATCAGGGTCACAATGAGCAGTTCTTC. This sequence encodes CSGDQGHNEQFF.

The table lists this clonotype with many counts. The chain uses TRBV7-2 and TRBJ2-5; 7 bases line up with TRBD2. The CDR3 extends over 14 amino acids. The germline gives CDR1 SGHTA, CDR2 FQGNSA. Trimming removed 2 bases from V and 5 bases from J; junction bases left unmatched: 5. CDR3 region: CASSLRLAGETQYF. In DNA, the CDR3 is TGTGCCAGCAGCTTACGACTAGCAGGGGAGACCCAGTACTTC.

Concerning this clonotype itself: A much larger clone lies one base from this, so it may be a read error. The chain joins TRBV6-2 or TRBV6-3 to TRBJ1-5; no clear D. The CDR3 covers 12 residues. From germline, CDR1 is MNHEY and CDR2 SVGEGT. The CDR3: CGSGRGNQPQHF. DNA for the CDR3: TGTGGCAGCGGACGGGGAAATCAGCCCCAGCATTTT.

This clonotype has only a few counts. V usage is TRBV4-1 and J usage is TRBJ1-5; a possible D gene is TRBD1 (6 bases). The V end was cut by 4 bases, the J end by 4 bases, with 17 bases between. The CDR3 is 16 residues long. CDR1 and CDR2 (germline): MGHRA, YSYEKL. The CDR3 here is CASSPIFTGPNQPQHF. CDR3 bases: TGCGCCAGCAGCCCAATATTTACAGGGCCGAATCAGCCCCAGCATTTT.

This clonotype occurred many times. The CDR3 here is CASSYSGRNTEAFF. The CDR3 DNA follows: TGTGCCAGCAGTTACTCGGGCAGGAACACTGAAGCTTTCTTT. The J gene is TRBJ1-1, the V gene TRBV6-2 or TRBV6-3; D is undetermined. The CDR3 runs to 14 residues. V gave up 0 bases and J gave up 1 base, with 6 bases separating them. Germline CDR1 and CDR2: MNHEY and SVGEGT.

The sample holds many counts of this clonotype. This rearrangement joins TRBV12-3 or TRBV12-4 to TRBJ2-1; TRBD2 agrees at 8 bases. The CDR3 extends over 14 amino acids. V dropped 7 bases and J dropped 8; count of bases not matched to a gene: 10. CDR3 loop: CASILGGLGHEQFF. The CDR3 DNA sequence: TGTGCCAGCATTCTAGGGGGACTAGGGCATGAGCAGTTCTTC.

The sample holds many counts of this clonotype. CDR3 in amino acids: CASSLGTALVYTF. As DNA, the CDR3 is TGTGCCAGCAGCTTAGGGACAGCTCTTGTCTACACCTTC. The chain combines TRBV7-2 with TRBJ1-2, with a possible D match to TRBD1 (6 bases). From germline, CDR1 is SGHTA and CDR2 FQGNSA. The CDR3 totals 13 residues. Trimming removed 1 base at V and 10 bases at J, with 13 bases between.